The 17 T cell receptor beta chains in this list originate from one sample, sequenced in a study of cytomegalovirus exposure and HLA in healthy donors. TCRdb's copy holds only in-frame clones and misses some; the assay was immunoSEQ multiplex PCR. The sample has about 260,000 clones; 90% are singletons. The sample was PBMCs. The receptors derive from a woman aged 25 to 45 in good health and CMV-seronegative.

This clone occurred a few times. The J gene is TRBJ2-7, the V gene TRBV9, with a tentative D call TRBD1 (5 bases). V gave up 1 base and J gave up 5 bases, with 13 bases separating them. Per germline, CDR1 SGDLS and CDR2 YYNGEE. The CDR3 extends over 14 amino acids. This CDR3 reads CASSVRQDTNEQYF. CDR3 sequence (DNA): TGTGCCAGCAGCGTAAGGCAGGACACCAACGAGCAGTACTTC. The full variable domain, in which reference TRBV9 and TRBJ2-7 provide the parts outside the CDR3, is DSGVTQTPKHLITATGQRVTLRCSPRSGDLSVYWYQQSLDQGLQFLIQYYNGEERAKGNILERFSAQQFPDLHSELNLSSLELGDSALYFCASSVRQDTNEQYFGPGTRLTVT.

The rearrangement joins TRBV4-1 to TRBJ1-3; D call uncertain. Germline V gene sequence: CDR1 MGHRA, CDR2 YSYEKL. CDR3 length: 17 residues. V lost 0 bases, J lost 0 bases, and 12 bases lay in between. This CDR3 is CASSQDQLSFSGNTIYF. DNA of the CDR3: TGCGCCAGCAGCCAAGATCAACTCAGCTTCTCTGGAAACACCATATATTTT.

V usage is TRBV27 and J usage is TRBJ1-1; D call uncertain. V shed 6 bases and J shed 2 bases, with 13 bases lying between them. The CDR3 runs to 14 residues. Germline V gene sequence: CDR1 MNHEY, CDR2 SMNVEV (reference sequence). The CDR3 nucleotides read TGTGCCAGCAGCCTTTCTCGGTTAAACACTGAAGCTTTCTTT. Protein: CASSLSRLNTEAFF.

The rearrangement joins TRBV27 to TRBJ2-7, with TRBD2 matching over 8 bases. V trimming: 2 bases; J trimming: 7 bases; junction bases outside the gene matches: 13. This CDR3 is built from 16 residues. CDR1 and CDR2 from the germline V gene are MNHEY and SMNVEV (reference sequence). CDR3 region: CASSLRAGVPPTEQYF. In DNA, the CDR3 is TGTGCCAGCAGTTTACGAGCGGGAGTACCTCCTACGGAGCAGTACTTC.

The chain couples TRBV27 to TRBJ2-1, with 8 bases matching TRBD2. J lost 9 bases, V lost 3 bases, and 10 bases had no gene match. Germline V gives CDR1 MNHEY, CDR2 SMNVEV (reference sequence). This CDR3 contains 15 residues. CDR3 amino acids: CASSFAGGPIGEQFF. The CDR3 DNA reads as TGTGCCAGCAGTTTCGCGGGAGGACCGATCGGTGAGCAGTTCTTC.

This clone occurred once. CDR3 sequence reads: CASLRTSETDTQYF. The CDR3 region has the DNA TGTGCCAGCCTACGCACTAGCGAAACAGATACGCAGTATTTT. This chain joins TRBV28 and TRBJ2-3; 7 nucleotides align to TRBD2. Germline trimming cut 8 bases from V and 3 bases from J; bases unmatched to any gene: 8. In germline, CDR1 is MDHEN, CDR2 SYDVKM. The CDR3 has 14 residues.

The gene calls are TRBV7-9 and TRBJ2-7, with no clear D. The CDR3 sequence is 16 residues long. Per the germline V gene, CDR1 is SEHNR and CDR2 is FQNEAQ (reference sequence). The V end lost 5 bases, the J end lost 0 bases, and 17 bases lay between the germline ends. This CDR3 reads CASSPSPAKHSYEQYF. CDR3 nucleotide sequence: TGTGCCAGCAGCCCCAGTCCCGCAAAGCACTCCTACGAGCAGTACTTC. The variable domain in full, with the rest retrieved from reference TRBV7-9 and TRBJ2-7, is DTGVSQNPRHKITKRGQNVTFRCDPISEHNRLYWYRQTLGQGPEFLTYFQNEAQLEKSRLLSDRFSAERPKGSFSTLEIQRTEQGDSAMYLCASSPSPAKHSYEQYFGPGTRLTVT.

The chain has TRBV25-1 and TRBJ2-1; D possibly corresponds to TRBD1 (6 bases). Trimming stripped 4 bases from V and 5 bases from J, with 15 bases between. The CDR3 runs to 15 residues. The V gene's germline CDR1 is MGHDK and CDR2 SYGVNS. The CDR3 protein is CASSGGLSPHNEQFF. CDR3 nucleotide sequence: TGTGCCAGCAGTGGGGGGCTGAGTCCTCACAATGAGCAGTTCTTC.

V usage is TRBV27 and J usage is TRBJ2-2; the match to TRBD2 covers 9 bases. The CDR3 extends over 16 amino acids. V shed 3 bases, J shed 3 bases, and the junction held 5 bases outside the gene matches. Germline V CDR1 and CDR2: MNHEY, SMNVEV (reference sequence). The CDR3 DNA is TGTGCCAGCAGTTTTTTAGCGGGAGAAGACACCGGGGAGCTGTTTTTT. Amino acid sequence: CASSFLAGEDTGELFF.

The chain uses TRBV6-5 and TRBJ2-7; D is unresolved. This CDR3 is 13 amino acids long. V was pared by 2 bases and J by 3 bases, with 8 bases between. The V gene's germline CDR1 is MNHEY and CDR2 SVGAGI. The CDR3: CASSYVQFYEQYF. The DNA of the CDR3 is TGTGCCAGCAGTTACGTACAGTTCTACGAGCAGTACTTC.

The chain links TRBV4-2 to TRBJ1-4, with a possible D match to TRBD1 (6 bases). Trimming removed 1 base from V and 3 bases from J, with 15 bases in between. Germline V gene sequence: CDR1 LGHNA, CDR2 YNFKEQ. The CDR3 totals 17 residues. The CDR3: CASSQVSGGDPNEKLFF. The CDR3 coding sequence is TGTGCCAGCAGCCAAGTTTCTGGGGGCGATCCTAATGAAAAACTGTTTTTT.

As DNA, the CDR3 is TGTGCCAGCAGCCCCCGCTCGACCCAGGGTATGAACACTGAAGCTTTCTTT. Its translation: CASSPRSTQGMNTEAFF. V gene TRBV13 combines with J gene TRBJ1-1; D is possibly TRBD1 (5 bases). Germline V gene lookup returns CDR1 PRHDT and CDR2 FYEKMQ (reference sequence). Deletions cut 5 bases from V and 0 bases from J, with 19 bases between. The CDR3 totals 17 residues.

The gene calls are TRBV2 and TRBJ2-7; no definite D call. The CDR3 is 12 residues long. Germline V gene data show CDR1 as SNHLY and CDR2 as FYNNEI. The V and J ends lost 6 bases and 13 bases respectively, with 19 bases between them. CDR3 nucleotides: TGTGCCAGCAGCGTTGGTATTCCCTGGACCTACTTC. It specifies CASSVGIPWTYF.

The CDR3 region has the DNA TGCGCCAGCAGCTTGGGACTAGACCCGGCCGGGGAGCTGTTTTTT. It is translated as CASSLGLDPAGELFF. V and J are TRBV5-1 and TRBJ2-2; D perhaps matches TRBD2 (6 bases). Germline CDR1 SGHRS, CDR2 YFSETQ. The CDR3 has 15 amino acids. V was trimmed by 0 bases and J by 6 bases, leaving 12 bases between them.

This sequence joins TRBV5-4 and TRBJ2-7; D gene uncertain. The V end lost 0 bases, the J end lost 2 bases, and 6 bases lay between the germline ends. The germline V gene has CDR1 SGHNT and CDR2 YYREEE (reference sequence). The CDR3 has 13 amino acids. The CDR3 coding sequence is TGTGCCAGCAGCTTGGAGGTAGCCTACGAGCAGTACTTC. Its protein product is CASSLEVAYEQYF. Together with reference TRBV5-4 and TRBJ2-7, the CDR3 gives the full variable domain: ETGVTQSPTHLIKTRGQQVTLRCSSQSGHNTVSWYQQALGQGPQFIFQYYREEENGRGNFPPRFSGLQFPNYSSELNVNALELDDSALYLCASSLEVAYEQYFGPGTRLTVT.

This chain links TRBV28 with TRBJ2-2; 8 nucleotides align to TRBD1. The germline CDR1 and CDR2 sequences are MDHEN and SYDVKM. Germline trimming cut 6 bases from V and 2 bases from J; bases unmatched to any gene: 5. This CDR3 region has 15 residues. The CDR3 coding sequence is TGTGCCAGCAGCCAGACAGGGGCCAACACCGGGGAGCTGTTTTTT. Translating it yields CASSQTGANTGELFF.

This chain joins TRBV6-5 and TRBJ1-2, with D perhaps matching TRBD1 (5 bases). The V end was cut by 0 bases, the J end by 2 bases, with 10 bases between. The CDR3 runs 15 residues. Germline V gene sequence: CDR1 MNHEY, CDR2 SVGAGI. The CDR3 is CASSYSGTGNYGYTF. The CDR3 nucleotides read TGTGCCAGCAGTTACTCTGGGACGGGGAACTATGGCTACACCTTC.